This TCR beta chain derives from a study of blood T cell repertoires in COVID-19. Study-wide context: Researchers got acute and convalescent COVID-19 samples from the United States, Italy and Spain.

V lost 4 bases and J 5 bases, leaving 16 bases between the germline ends. The CDR3 has 15 residues. Germline assignment: CDR1 SGHRS and CDR2 YFSETQ. Profiling relied on immunoSEQ multiplex PCR, and the TCRdb table lists in-frame clones only, not all of them. The table lists a few hundred thousand clones, around 83% of them singletons, with about a tenth in the top ten. The gene calls are TRBV5-1 and TRBJ2-1, with D perhaps TRBD2 (5 bases). The sample was peripheral blood. The TCR comes from a woman aged 45 to 65 with COVID-19, enrolled during active disease. The CDR3 here is CASSPAVTENNEQFF. The CDR3 coding sequence is TGCGCCAGCAGCCCAGCGGTAACTGAAAACAATGAGCAGTTCTTC. The whole variable domain, filled in from reference TRBV5-1 and TRBJ2-1, reads KAGVTQTPRYLIKTRGQQVTLSCSPISGHRSVSWYQQTPGQGLQFLFEYFSETQRNKGNFPGRFSGRQFSNSRSEMNVSTLELGDSALYLCASSPAVTENNEQFFGPGTRLTVL.